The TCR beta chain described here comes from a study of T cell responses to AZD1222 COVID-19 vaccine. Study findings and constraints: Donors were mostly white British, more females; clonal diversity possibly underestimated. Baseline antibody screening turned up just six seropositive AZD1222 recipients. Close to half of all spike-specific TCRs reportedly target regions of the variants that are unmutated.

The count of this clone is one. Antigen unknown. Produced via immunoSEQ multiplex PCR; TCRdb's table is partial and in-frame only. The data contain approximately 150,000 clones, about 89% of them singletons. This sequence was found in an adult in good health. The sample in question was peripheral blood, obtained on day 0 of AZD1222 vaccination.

Here the CDR3 DNA reads TGTGCCAGCAGTGAACAGGGCTCCTATAATTCACCCCTCCACTTT. Translated, it gives CASSEQGSYNSPLHF. V is TRBV2 and J is TRBJ1-6; tentative D call: TRBD1 (5 bases). With 2 bases removed from V and 0 bases from J, the gap between germline ends came to 5 bases. The CDR3 contains 15 residues. The germline gives CDR1 SNHLY, CDR2 FYNNEI.